The 2 T cell receptor beta chains below come from one sample, sequenced in a study of technical replicates of blood from several donors. Clones were sequenced by immunoSEQ multiplex PCR, and TCRdb holds only the in-frame ones, with some missing. The sample shows tens of thousands of clones, about 90% of them seen only once. The specimen was T cells isolated from PBMCs. The receptor source for this set is a human donor in good health. Some clones in this sample may be carry-over from other donors' samples.

CDR3 coding DNA: TGTGCCAGCAGCCAACAGACGAACACTGAAGCTTTCTTT. This sequence encodes CASSQQTNTEAFF. The chain uses TRBV11-2 and TRBJ1-1; D unclear. This CDR3 is built from 13 residues. Germline V gene data show CDR1 as SGHAT and CDR2 as FQNNGV. V lost 5 bases and J 1 base, leaving 8 bases between the germline ends.

The CDR3 DNA is TGTGCCAGCAGTCCCGGGACAGGGAGCGGACAGCCCCAGCATTTT. It translates to CASSPGTGSGQPQHF. V is TRBV6-1 and J is TRBJ1-5, with 9 bases lining up with TRBD1. Germline trimming cut 5 bases from V and 7 bases from J; bases unmatched to any gene: 9. The V gene's germline CDR1 is MNHNS and CDR2 SASEGT. This CDR3 spans 15 amino acids.